Following are 10 T cell receptor beta chains from one sample sequenced in a study of cytomegalovirus exposure and HLA in healthy donors. It was with 60 Vbeta and 13 Jbeta primers that the PCR ran. Assay used: immunoSEQ multiplex PCR; TCRdb lists only in-frame clones, some missing. Here the sample spans approximately 180,000 clones, around 81% being singletons. The sequencing sample was made of PBMCs. These receptors all stem from a woman under 30 in good health and CMV-seropositive.

The chain has TRBV21-1 and TRBJ2-2; the table's TRBD2 call for D was not verified on the DNA. TRBV21-1 is a listed pseudogene. The CDR3 has 11 amino acids. CDR3 loop: CASRSGGELFF. The CDR3 nucleotides read TGTGCCAGCCGTTCGGGCGGGGAGCTGTTTTTT.

CDR3 DNA: TGTGCCAGCCAACCTACGGGACAGGGGGTTTTAAACTATGGCTACACCTTC. Translated: CASQPTGQGVLNYGYTF. V is TRBV5-6 and J is TRBJ1-2, with 11 nucleotides matching TRBD1. CDR1 is SGHDT and CDR2 is YYEEEE in the germline V gene. The CDR3 sequence is 17 residues long. Trimming took 7 bases from V and 2 from J; bases not matched to a gene: 13.

The chain carries TRBV5-1 and TRBJ2-1, with 9 positions matching TRBD2. The CDR3 totals 18 residues. With 4 bases clipped from V and 4 bases from J, the junction kept 15 bases outside the gene matches. Per the germline V gene, CDR1 is SGHRS and CDR2 is YFSETQ. The CDR3 DNA reads as TGCGCCAGCAGCCAGGTGGCTAGCGGGGACCTGAGTTACAATGAGCAGTTCTTC. Its protein is CASSQVASGDLSYNEQFF.

This rearrangement joins TRBV28 to TRBJ1-2; possibly TRBD1 for D (6 bases). Trimming took 5 bases from V and 4 from J, leaving 23 bases between them. Germline CDR1 reads MDHEN; CDR2 reads SYDVKM. There are 17 residues in the CDR3. The CDR3 protein is CASSHGTRYRAFYGYTF. In DNA form, the CDR3 reads TGTGCCAGCAGTCACGGGACCAGATACAGGGCATTCTATGGCTACACCTTC.

The CDR3 sequence: CASSVTQGGETQYF. In DNA form, the CDR3 reads TGCGCCAGCAGCGTCACACAGGGGGGTGAGACCCAGTACTTC. The chain has TRBV5-1 and TRBJ2-5; 8 nucleotides agree with TRBD1. The CDR3 is 14 amino acids. Germline trimming cut 4 bases from V and 5 bases from J; bases unmatched to any gene: 7. CDR1 and CDR2 (germline): SGHRS, YFSETQ.

The V and J genes are TRBV6-5 and TRBJ2-7, with TRBD1 matching 10 bases. Trimming cost V 6 bases and J 2 bases; bases outside gene matches: 7. This CDR3 spans 15 amino acids. The germline V gene has CDR1 MNHEY and CDR2 SVGAGI. CDR3 amino acids: CASRRGQGRTYEQYF. The CDR3 DNA reads as TGTGCCAGCAGGCGGGGACAGGGGAGGACCTACGAGCAGTACTTC.

The V call is TRBV19, the J call TRBJ2-3; possible D gene TRBD2, 5 bases. The CDR3 consists of 13 residues. CDR1 is LNHDA, CDR2 SQIVND, per germline (reference sequence). Between the trimmed V and J ends, which lost 6 bases and 8 bases, there was a span of 15 bases. This chain's CDR3 is CASSNTGEFTQYF. The DNA of the CDR3 is TGTGCCAGTAGCAACACTGGGGAGTTTACGCAGTATTTT.

The genes are TRBV30 and TRBJ2-1, with D possibly TRBD2 on 6 matching bases. V lost 3 bases and J lost 8, with 11 bases in between. The CDR3 sequence is 12 residues long. Germline V CDR1 and CDR2: GTSNPN, SVGIG (reference sequence). The CDR3 here is CAWRPWGDEQFF. DNA for the CDR3: TGTGCCTGGAGACCTTGGGGGGATGAGCAGTTCTTC.

The CDR3 nucleotides are TGTGCCAGCGGGGGGTCTGGGACCCAGTACTTC. It codes for CASGGSGTQYF. The chain joins TRBV2 to TRBJ2-5, with TRBD2 as a possible D gene (6 bases). Germline V lookup: CDR1 SNHLY, CDR2 FYNNEI. This CDR3 contains 11 residues. The germline V and J ends were trimmed by 8 bases and 7 bases, with 11 bases remaining between them.

This chain uses TRBV4-1 with TRBJ2-7; D is unresolved. This CDR3 comprises 14 residues. Germline-derived CDR1 and CDR2 are MGHRA and YSYEKL. V lost 0 bases and J 0 bases, leaving 6 bases between the germline ends. CDR3: CASSQDTGSYEQYF. The CDR3 DNA reads as TGCGCCAGCAGCCAAGACACGGGCTCCTACGAGCAGTACTTC.